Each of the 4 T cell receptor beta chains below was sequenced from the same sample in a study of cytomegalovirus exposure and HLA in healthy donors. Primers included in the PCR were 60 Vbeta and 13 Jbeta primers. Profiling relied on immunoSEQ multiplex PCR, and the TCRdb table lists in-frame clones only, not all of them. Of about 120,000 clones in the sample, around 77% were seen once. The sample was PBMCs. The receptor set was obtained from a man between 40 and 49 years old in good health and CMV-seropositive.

The CDR3 nucleotides are TGTGCCAGCAGCTTCACTTTAGCGGGGGGGCCCCACAATGAGCAGTTCTTC. Its protein is CASSFTLAGGPHNEQFF. V and J are TRBV7-2 and TRBJ2-1, with 11 positions matching TRBD2. J was trimmed by 5 bases and V by 3 bases; bases with no gene match: 9. The germline V gene encodes CDR1 SGHTA and CDR2 FQGNSA. This CDR3 is 17 amino acids long.

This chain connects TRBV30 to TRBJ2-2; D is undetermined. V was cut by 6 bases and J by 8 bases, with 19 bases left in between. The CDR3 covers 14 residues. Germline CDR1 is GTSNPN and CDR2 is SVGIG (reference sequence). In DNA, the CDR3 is TGTGCCTGCCCTGGCGGCAGTTCCGGTGGGGAGCTGTTTTTT. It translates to CACPGGSSGGELFF.

The CDR3 here is CASSFVRSGPQHF. The CDR3 DNA is TGTGCCAGCAGTTTCGTTAGGAGTGGCCCCCAGCATTTT. The gene calls are TRBV28 and TRBJ1-5, with D unclear. Germline CDR1 is MDHEN and CDR2 is SYDVKM. Trimming left V 3 bases short and J 10 bases short, with 13 bases between. The CDR3 length is 13 residues.

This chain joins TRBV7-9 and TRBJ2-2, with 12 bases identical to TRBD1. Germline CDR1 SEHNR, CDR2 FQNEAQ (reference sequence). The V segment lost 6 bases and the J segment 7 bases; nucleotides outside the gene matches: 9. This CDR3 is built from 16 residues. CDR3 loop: CASSPRGQGAGGELFF. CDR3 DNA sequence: TGTGCCAGCAGTCCAAGGGGACAGGGGGCCGGCGGGGAGCTGTTTTTT.